This paragraph covers one TCR beta chain sequence. Unmatched junction bases numbered 1, after V lost 9 bases and J lost 3 bases. Germline CDR1 reads LNHDA; CDR2 reads SQIVND (reference sequence). The CDR3 length is 13 residues. Researchers ran the PCR with 60 Vbeta and 13 Jbeta primers. In the original workflow: Roughly 12 million of tens of millions of unique TCR beta chains were shared, per a later count. Repertoires were generated with immunoSEQ multiplex PCR, while TCRdb's copy carries only in-frame clones and drops some. D and trimming were read from the DNA, whereas the V and J calls and clone size are those reported in that table. In the table there are some 120,000 clones, approximately 80% of which are singletons. The data were obtained in a study of cytomegalovirus exposure and HLA in healthy donors.

The rearrangement uses TRBV19 and TRBJ2-3, with 12 bases fitting TRBD2. The source material was PBMCs. This clonotype was sampled from a woman in her twenties or thirties in good health and CMV-seronegative. The CDR3 protein is CASGLAGTDTQYF. CDR3 bases: TGTGCCAGCGGACTAGCGGGAACAGATACGCAGTATTTT.